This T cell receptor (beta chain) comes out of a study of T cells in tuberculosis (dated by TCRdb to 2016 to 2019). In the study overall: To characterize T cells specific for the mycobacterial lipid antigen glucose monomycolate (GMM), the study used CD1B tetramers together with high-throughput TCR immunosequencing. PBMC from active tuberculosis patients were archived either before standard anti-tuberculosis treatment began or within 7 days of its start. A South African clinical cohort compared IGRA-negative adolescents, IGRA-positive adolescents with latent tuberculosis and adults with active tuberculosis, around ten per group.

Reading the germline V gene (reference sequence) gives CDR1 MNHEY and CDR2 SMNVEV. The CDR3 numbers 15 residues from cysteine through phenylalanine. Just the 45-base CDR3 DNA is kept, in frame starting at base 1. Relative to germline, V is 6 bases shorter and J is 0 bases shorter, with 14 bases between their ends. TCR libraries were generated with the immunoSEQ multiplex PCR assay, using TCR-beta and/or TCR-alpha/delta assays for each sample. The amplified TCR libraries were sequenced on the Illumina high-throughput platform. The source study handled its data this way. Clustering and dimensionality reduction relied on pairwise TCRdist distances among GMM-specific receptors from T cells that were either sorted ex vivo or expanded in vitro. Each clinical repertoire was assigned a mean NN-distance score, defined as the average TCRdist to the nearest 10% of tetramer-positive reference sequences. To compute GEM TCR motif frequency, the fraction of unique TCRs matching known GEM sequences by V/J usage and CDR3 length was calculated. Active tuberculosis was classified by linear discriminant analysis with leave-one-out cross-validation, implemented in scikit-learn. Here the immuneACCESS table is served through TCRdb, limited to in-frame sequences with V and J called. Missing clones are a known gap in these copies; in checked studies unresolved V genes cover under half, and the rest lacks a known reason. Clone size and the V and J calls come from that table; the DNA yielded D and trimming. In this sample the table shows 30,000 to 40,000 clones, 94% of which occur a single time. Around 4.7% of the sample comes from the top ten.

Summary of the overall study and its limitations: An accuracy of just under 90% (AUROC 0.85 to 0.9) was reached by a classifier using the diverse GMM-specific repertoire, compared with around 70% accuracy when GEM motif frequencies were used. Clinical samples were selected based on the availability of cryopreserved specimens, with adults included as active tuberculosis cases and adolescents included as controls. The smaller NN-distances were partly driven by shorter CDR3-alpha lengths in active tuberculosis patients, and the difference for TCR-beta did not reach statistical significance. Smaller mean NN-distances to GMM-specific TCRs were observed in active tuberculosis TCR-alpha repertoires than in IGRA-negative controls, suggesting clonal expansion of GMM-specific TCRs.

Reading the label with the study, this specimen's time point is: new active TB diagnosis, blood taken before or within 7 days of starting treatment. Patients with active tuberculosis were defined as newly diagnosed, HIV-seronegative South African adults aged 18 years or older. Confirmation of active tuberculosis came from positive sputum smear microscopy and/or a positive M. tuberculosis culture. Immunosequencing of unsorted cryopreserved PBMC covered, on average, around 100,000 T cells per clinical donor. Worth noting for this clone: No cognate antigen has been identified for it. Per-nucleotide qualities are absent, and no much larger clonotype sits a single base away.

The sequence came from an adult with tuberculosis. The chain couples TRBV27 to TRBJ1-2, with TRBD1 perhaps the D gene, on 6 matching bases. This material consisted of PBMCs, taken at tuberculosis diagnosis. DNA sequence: TGTGCCAGCAGCCCCGGTTGGACAGCTAACTATGGCTACACCTTC. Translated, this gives CASSPGWTANYGYTF.